This entry lists 26 T cell receptor beta chains sequenced from one sample in a study of T-cell memory formation after mild COVID-19. Each CDR3 protein gets one entry after TCRdb re-called the 5' RACE reads with MiXCR. The table includes over 350,000 distinct CDR3 sequences, roughly 26% detected once. The specimen sequenced was PBMCs or a T cell subset sorted from them (not recorded which). These TCRs come from an adult woman who had mild COVID-19 (a few samples of this study predate the infection). Cell type and time point are not known.

This clonotype occurred a few times. This rearrangement joins TRBV9 to TRBJ2-3; D call uncertain. The CDR3 runs 15 residues. The V end lost 4 bases, the J end lost 0 bases, and 12 bases lay between the germline ends. Germline lookup yields CDR1 SGDLS and CDR2 YYNGEE. The CDR3 here is CASSPTPISTDTQYF. DNA for the CDR3: TGTGCCAGCAGCCCCACCCCCATTAGCACAGATACGCAGTATTTT.

The rearrangement links TRBV20-1 to TRBJ2-2, with 9 bases identical to TRBD1. The germline V gene has CDR1 DFQATT and CDR2 SNEGSKA (reference sequence). V shed 0 bases and J 1 base; nucleotides not matched to a gene: 3. The CDR3 runs 16 residues. In nucleotides, the CDR3 is TGCAGTGCTAGAGATGCGGGACAGGGGAACACCGGGGAGCTGTTTTTT. Translating gives CSARDAGQGNTGELFF.

This clonotype was observed a few times. The chain employs TRBV7-9 and TRBJ2-7; D gene uncertain. The germline CDR1 and CDR2 sequences are SEHNR and FQNEAQ (reference sequence). The V gene lost 4 bases and the J gene lost 2 bases, with 9 bases spanning the gap. The CDR3 is 13 amino acids. CDR3 in DNA: TGTGCCAGCAGCTCGCCGTTCCCCTACGAGCAGTACTTC. Its protein is CASSSPFPYEQYF. The whole variable domain, filled in from reference TRBV7-9 and TRBJ2-7, reads DTGVSQNPRHKITKRGQNVTFRCDPISEHNRLYWYRQTLGQGPEFLTYFQNEAQLEKSRLLSDRFSAERPKGSFSTLEIQRTEQGDSAMYLCASSSPFPYEQYFGPGTRLTVT.

This clonotype showed up just a few times. The rearrangement links TRBV4-1 to TRBJ1-1; the D gene is possibly TRBD1 (5 bases). CDR1 and CDR2 from the germline V gene are MGHRA and YSYEKL. V lost 4 bases, J lost 0 bases, and 9 bases lay in between. The CDR3 extends over 14 amino acids. CDR3 sequence (DNA): TGCGCCAGCAGCCCGGGGGTAATGAACACTGAAGCTTTCTTT. Its translation is CASSPGVMNTEAFF.

The chain uses TRBV20-1 and TRBJ2-7; TRBD1 agrees at 11 bases. Per germline, CDR1 DFQATT and CDR2 SNEGSKA (reference sequence). The CDR3 is made up of 14 amino acids. Losses at the gene ends were 6 bases for V and 5 bases for J; bases not matched to a gene: 9. The CDR3 region has the DNA TGCAGTGCCCCGGGGACAGGGGGGTTTCACGAGCAGTACTTC. It codes for CSAPGTGGFHEQYF.

The rearrangement links TRBV19 to TRBJ2-7, with a tentative D call TRBD2 (5 bases). CDR3 length equals 15 residues. The V and J ends lost 4 bases and 2 bases respectively, with 15 bases between them. Germline-derived CDR1 and CDR2 are LNHDA and SQIVND (reference sequence). The CDR3 nucleotides are TGTGCCAGTAGTACGATACCGGGAACCCCCTACGAGCAGTACTTC. Protein sequence: CASSTIPGTPYEQYF.

The V gene is TRBV18, the J gene TRBJ2-5; D remains ambiguous. Germline V CDR1 and CDR2: KGHSH, LQKENI. Trimming shortened V by 1 base and J by 3 bases, and 6 bases separated the two germline ends. The CDR3 is 13 residues long. Here the CDR3 reads CASSPRTEETQYF. The CDR3 DNA reads as TGTGCCAGCTCACCACGTACGGAAGAGACCCAGTACTTC.

This clonotype was observed a handful of times. This chain uses TRBV12-3 or TRBV12-4 with TRBJ1-5; the D is unclear. The V end lost 6 bases, the J end lost 7 bases, and 16 bases lay between the germline ends. The CDR3 sequence is 14 residues long. The DNA of the CDR3 is TGTGCCAGCAGCCCTAGGTTAGTAGGACAGCCCCAGCATTTT. It specifies CASSPRLVGQPQHF.

This clonotype was picked up a small number of times. The gene calls are TRBV29-1 and TRBJ2-5, with a weak D call TRBD2 (5 bases). Between the trimmed V and J ends, which lost 3 bases and 5 bases, there was a span of 13 bases. CDR1 SQVTM and CDR2 ANQGSEA come from the germline V gene. The CDR3 runs 13 residues. CDR3 residues: CSVEGAAPETQYF. The CDR3 DNA reads as TGCAGCGTTGAGGGAGCGGCGCCGGAGACCCAGTACTTC.

This clonotype was picked up a small number of times. The chain joins TRBV12-3 or TRBV12-4 to TRBJ2-1; TRBD2 matches 10 bases. The CDR3 runs to 15 residues. V was pared by 6 bases and J by 8 bases, with 10 bases of the junction left unmatched. The CDR3 nucleotides are TGTGCCAGCAGCTTACTAGCGGGAAGAATCGATGAGCAGTTCTTC. Protein sequence: CASSLLAGRIDEQFF.

The sample holds a few counts of this clonotype. The chain uses TRBV12-3 or TRBV12-4 and TRBJ2-2; 9 bases match TRBD1. The CDR3 covers 15 residues. Trimming at V came to 5 bases and at J to 8 bases, leaving 9 bases not matched to a gene. The DNA for the CDR3 is TGTGCCAGCAGTCCTACCCGGACAGGGGCAGGGGAGCTGTTTTTT. Translation: CASSPTRTGAGELFF.

The chain links TRBV7-9 to TRBJ2-1, with TRBD2 matching 14 bases. The CDR3 sequence is 16 residues long. CDR1 SEHNR and CDR2 FQNEAQ come from the germline V gene (reference sequence). The ends lost 6 bases at V and 8 bases at J; junction bases unmatched: 9. CDR3 loop: CASSPPGLAGVHEQFF. In DNA, the CDR3 is TGTGCCAGCAGTCCTCCGGGACTAGCGGGAGTCCATGAGCAGTTCTTC.

The V call is TRBV20-1, the J call TRBJ1-2; 8 bases are shared with TRBD1. J gave up 13 bases and V 0 bases, and 22 bases lay outside the gene matches. This CDR3 contains 17 residues. Germline V lookup: CDR1 DFQATT, CDR2 SNEGSKA (reference sequence). DNA of the CDR3: TGCAGTGCTAGAGAGTCTTTTGCGGGCAGGGGGCTCCCCATTCTCACCTTC. This codes for CSARESFAGRGLPILTF.

The gene calls are TRBV7-9 and TRBJ2-1; D not resolved. The germline V and J ends were trimmed by 3 bases and 7 bases, with 13 bases remaining between them. Germline lookup yields CDR1 SEHNR and CDR2 FQNEAQ (reference sequence). The CDR3 runs to 14 residues. CDR3 region: CASSFGDSSNEQFF. The CDR3 DNA reads as TGTGCCAGCAGCTTTGGGGATTCCTCTAATGAGCAGTTCTTC.

This clonotype was detected ten times or more. The V call is TRBV5-1, the J call TRBJ2-4, with unresolved D. V dropped 0 bases and J dropped 1 base, with 8 bases sitting between them. The CDR3 has 15 residues. Germline CDR1 reads SGHRS; CDR2 reads YFSETQ. The CDR3 loop reads CASSLDGLAKNIQYF. In DNA form, the CDR3 reads TGCGCCAGCAGCTTGGACGGCCTCGCCAAAAACATTCAGTACTTC.

V is TRBV12-3 or TRBV12-4 and J is TRBJ2-6; D is unresolved. CDR3 length equals 14 residues. V was clipped by 3 bases and J by 2 bases, with 5 bases between them. CDR3 protein: CASSFSAGANVLTF. The DNA for the CDR3 is TGTGCCAGCAGTTTTTCTGCTGGGGCCAACGTCCTGACTTTC.

This CDR3 reads CASSKGVGNQPQHF. CDR3 bases: TGTGCCAGCAGCAAAGGGGTAGGCAATCAGCCCCAGCATTTT. V is TRBV3-1 and J is TRBJ1-5; D is possibly TRBD1 (5 bases). The CDR3 has 14 residues. CDR1 and CDR2 (germline): LGHDT, YNNKEL (reference sequence). Trimming took off 5 bases at V and 2 bases at J, with 10 bases between the two ends. Variable domain in full (rest from reference TRBV3-1 and TRBJ1-5): DTAVSQTPKYLVTQMGNDKSIKCEQNLGHDTMYWYKQDSKKFLKIMFSYNNKELIINETVPNRFSPKSPDKAHLNLHINSLELGDSAVYFCASSKGVGNQPQHFGDGTRLSIL.

The gene calls are TRBV7-9 and TRBJ2-5; D is undetermined. The V gene's germline CDR1 is SEHNR and CDR2 FQNEAQ (reference sequence). This CDR3 has 16 residues. V gave up 5 bases and J gave up 2 bases, with 18 bases separating them. CDR3 amino acids: CASSLSSGMGQETQYF. As DNA, the CDR3 is TGTGCCAGCAGCCTATCGTCCGGAATGGGGCAAGAGACCCAGTACTTC.

CDR3 coding DNA: TGTGCCAGCAGGACAGACAATAGCTACTCCTACGAGCAGTACTTC. Its protein product is CASRTDNSYSYEQYF. This rearrangement joins TRBV6-5 to TRBJ2-7, with D possibly matching TRBD1 (5 bases). The V gene lost 6 bases and the J gene lost 0 bases, with 15 bases spanning the gap. The CDR3 runs to 15 residues. The germline CDR1 and CDR2 sequences are MNHEY and SVGAGI.

The chain recombines TRBV7-8 with TRBJ2-4, with 7 positions matching TRBD1. The CDR3 contains 16 residues. Looked up from germline, CDR1 is SGHVS and CDR2 is FQNEAQ. The trim removed 6 bases at V and 2 bases at J, leaving 10 bases unmatched. As DNA, the CDR3 is TGTGCCAGCAGTCAACAGCACAGGGGACCCAAAAACATTCAGTACTTC. As protein: CASSQQHRGPKNIQYF.

V gene TRBV5-1 combines with J gene TRBJ2-1, with TRBD1 matching over 7 bases. Germline V gene lookup returns CDR1 SGHRS and CDR2 YFSETQ. The J segment lost 2 bases and the V segment lost 2 bases, leaving 1 base of the junction unmatched. The CDR3 runs to 14 residues. The CDR3 DNA reads TGCGCCAGCAGCTTACAGGGGCCCTACAATGAGCAGTTCTTC. As protein: CASSLQGPYNEQFF.

The DNA for the CDR3 is TGTGCCAGCAGTTACCTCGAAGAGGAGGAGAACACCGGGGAGCTGTTTTTT. Amino acid sequence: CASSYLEEEENTGELFF. The rearrangement uses TRBV6-7 and TRBJ2-2; perhaps TRBD2 as D (5 bases). TRBV6-7 is noted as an ORF with a role that remains uncertain. V lost 2 bases, J lost 1 base, and 14 bases lay in between. CDR3 length: 17 residues.

The chain uses TRBV12-3 or TRBV12-4 and TRBJ1-6; 10 bases are shared with TRBD1. CDR3 length: 15 residues. The trim removed 0 bases at V and 7 bases at J, leaving 0 bases unmatched. The chain's CDR3 is CASSLAGQGNSPLHF. The CDR3 DNA reads TGTGCCAGCAGTTTAGCGGGACAGGGGAATTCACCCCTCCACTTT.

The chain has TRBV3-1 and TRBJ2-1, with D tentatively TRBD2 (5 bases). The CDR3 is 14 residues long. Trimming cost V 3 bases and J 12 bases, with 18 bases left between them. CDR1 and CDR2 (germline): LGHDT, YNNKEL (reference sequence). As DNA, the CDR3 is TGTGCCAGCAGCCACAGGACTTTTGAAAACGGGCAGTTCTTC. It yields the protein CASSHRTFENGQFF.

The chain joins TRBV4-1 to TRBJ2-3; D is unresolved. The CDR3 has 16 amino acids. Trimming took off 3 bases at V and 0 bases at J, with 13 bases between the two ends. Germline V gene data show CDR1 as MGHRA and CDR2 as YSYEKL. The CDR3 sequence is CASSHRGGPSTDTQYF. The DNA for the CDR3 is TGCGCCAGCAGCCACCGAGGTGGACCTAGCACAGATACGCAGTATTTT.

The V call is TRBV4-1, the J call TRBJ2-1, with D perhaps TRBD2 (7 bases). Germline CDR1 and CDR2: MGHRA and YSYEKL. CDR3 length: 16 amino acids. With 4 bases removed from V and 0 bases from J, the gap between germline ends came to 13 bases. The DNA of the CDR3 is TGCGCCAGCAGCCCGAAGGGGGGGAGCTCCTACAATGAGCAGTTCTTC. This encodes CASSPKGGSSYNEQFF.